The present TCR beta chain was sequenced within a study of T cell therapy after organ transplantation (dated 2019 in TCRdb). The study in broad terms: Autologous CMV-specific T cells, expanded in vitro for 2 to 3 weeks with a peptide pool of 30 HLA class I and II CMV epitopes, were used as therapy products. A follow-up TRBV repertoire analysis was performed on an open-label phase I trial of autologous CMV-specific adoptive T cell therapy in solid-organ transplant recipients. Long-term post-therapy samples were obtainable from only about 75% of the 10 patients. Peripheral blood samples for the pretherapy time point were taken before T cell therapy began. About 80% of the ten patients were classed as clinical responders and two as nonresponders. Patients were given up to 6 doses of T cells at 2-week intervals and were followed for roughly 27 weeks after finishing therapy. The median number of CMV-specific T cells given to patients was 1.92 x 10^8, delivered over 2 to 6 intravenous infusions. On the study overall, not on this receptor specifically: Before therapy, nonresponders had marked clonal expansions, and their repertoires changed minimally after therapy. Assessment of confounders such as concurrent antirejection and antiviral medications was prevented by the small cohort. Reconstitution after therapy appeared to involve both transferred clonotypes and endogenous clonotypes that were not detected in the therapy products. Few detected expansions in nonresponders may reflect reduced sample coverage from poor CD8+ T cell yield. Fold change in CD8 clonality after therapy was inversely correlated with pretherapy clonality, suggesting that less biased repertoires were more receptive to remodeling.

Reading the label with the study, this specimen's time point is: before start of T cell therapy. Patients were solid-organ transplant recipients with drug-resistant/recurrent cytomegalovirus. Ten to eleven trial participants were selected for repertoire analysis based on availability of post-therapy peripheral blood mononuclear cells. Viable CD3+CD8+CD4- lymphocytes were isolated from PBMCs by sorting on a BD FACSAria III. The Qiagen DNeasy Kit was used to extract genomic DNA from sorted cells. Spanning cysteine to phenylalanine, the CDR3 consists of 15 amino acids. Of the read, only the CDR3 DNA is kept; its 45 bases are in frame from base 1. From a lookup of the germline V gene (reference sequence), CDR1 and CDR2 are MNHNY and SVGAGI. V and J lose 2 bases and 0 bases, and a span of 8 bases separates them. Using the immunoSEQ two-step, bias-controlled multiplex PCR assay, TRB CDR3 regions were amplified from genomic DNA. Sequencing of CDR3 libraries was carried out on an Illumina NextSeq 500. In the paper's pipeline: Initial alignment and bioinformatics, including bias normalization against synthetic CDR3 analogs, were performed with the immunoSEQ Analyzer platform. Annotation of V, D and J genes followed the definitions in the IMGT database. Additional TRBV analyses were carried out with default settings in VDJtools version 1.1.10 and the R package tcR version 2.2.1.11. For the GLIPH analysis, version 1.0 was run with default settings. For CDR3 sequences with at least 5 reads, significant changes in clonotype frequency were assessed with a 2-sided binomial test and Benjamini-Hochberg correction (alpha = 0.01). TCRdb took this table from immuneACCESS and kept in-frame rearrangements with V and J called. Such tables lack part of the clones; where checked against another copy, unresolved V genes explain under half of the gap, and the rest is unexplained. V, J and clone size are taken as reported in that table, and D and trimming were inferred from the DNA itself. This sample is represented by 45,000 to 50,000 clones; approximately 94% of them were singletons. The ten largest account for about 2.9% of the sample.

A remark on this clone: Its antigen remains unidentified. Base qualities are not at hand, and no much larger clone is one base apart.

The TCR comes from a human patient who had received a solid organ transplant and had CMV disease. The sequence joins TRBV6-6 to TRBJ1-3; D gene: possibly TRBD1, on 5 matching bases. The sample here was CD8+ T cells from blood, taken before autologous CMV-specific T cell therapy. The CDR3 in this case is CASSYVRDSGNTIYF. At the DNA level, the sequence is TGTGCCAGCAGTTACGTCAGGGACTCTGGAAACACCATATATTTT.